The present T cell receptor (beta chain) was sequenced within a study of blood T cell repertoires in COVID-19 (dated by TCRdb to 2019 to 2021). For context, the study as a whole: Samples covering the acute and convalescent phases of COVID-19 were provided by collaborators in the United States, Italy and Spain. A de-identified subject ID, COVID-19 status, age in years and sex were almost always included in the sample metadata. The repertoires were released in a freely available public database meant as a resource for research on the immune response to SARS-CoV-2. Samples came from the ongoing ImmuneRACE study (first 160 participants) plus 1,254 subjects from 6 global collaborators. The prospective study material was composed of cDNA or gDNA derived from T cells, B-cell-depleted T cells, or PBMCs. The dataset comprised deeply sampled blood TCRbeta repertoires from subjects exposed to, actively infected with, or recovered from COVID-19. HLA class I and class II types, where available, came from metadata supplied by the sample provider rather than from assay-based typing.

Participants in the prospective study were aged about 18 to 95 years, lived in 24 United States geographic areas, and enrolled through a virtual design. In the prospective study, cohorts were assigned on the basis of participant-reported clinical history obtained from a screening survey and a study questionnaire. A participant counted as exposed if, within 2 weeks of entering the study, that participant had been in contact with someone who had a PCR-confirmed or clinician-diagnosed COVID-19 case. In the prospective study, mobile phlebotomists collected whole blood, serum and a nasopharyngeal or oropharyngeal swab from each participant. Additional blood draws and questionnaires over an approximately 2-month period could optionally be provided by prospective study participants. Prospective study blood samples were shipped either frozen or at room temperature before DNA extraction. V loses 5 bases at its end and J loses 5 bases; junction bases beyond the gene matches: 6. Counted from cysteine to phenylalanine, this CDR3 has 14 amino acids. The only DNA kept is the CDR3, 42 bases in frame from the first base. CDR1 and CDR2, looked up from the germline V gene, are MNHEY and SVGAGI.

The immunoSEQ Assay, a bias-controlled multiplex PCR, was used to amplify TCRbeta CDR3 regions from genomic DNA. For the original study's pipeline: Within the assay, amplification of reference gene primers was used to estimate how many nucleated cells each sample contained. Sequence reads were collapsed and filtered to measure the absolute abundance of every unique TCRbeta CDR3 rearrangement. For each sample, productive Simpson clonality was calculated as the square root of Simpson's diversity index across productive rearrangements. TCRdb re-hosts the immuneACCESS table, in-frame sequences only. Its copies lack some clones; in the studies checked, an unresolved V gene accounts for under half of them, and the cause for the rest is not known. Clone size and the V and J calls come from that table; the DNA yielded D and trimming. In this sample the table shows about 430,000 clones, over 75% of which occur a single time. The ten largest clones capture approximately 1.5% of the sample.

Concerning this clone: What antigen it recognizes has not been identified. The sample holds no much larger clone one base away, and base qualities are not on file.

General findings and caveats noted by the study authors: The amount of clinical and demographic metadata varied by source and participant and was provided uncurated.

Here the chain combines TRBV6-5 and TRBJ2-5; the central 9 bases match TRBD2. The material sequenced was PBMCs or T cells enriched from blood (not recorded which). This TCR was recovered from a woman between 18 and 29 years old who had been exposed to COVID-19. The sequence in DNA is TGTGCCAGCAGTCCGGGACTAGCTTCGGAGACCCAGTACTTC. Protein translation: CASSPGLASETQYF.